The next 17 T cell receptor beta chains were all read from a single sample in a study of shared clonotypes between healthy human individuals. Using immunoSEQ multiplex PCR, the repertoire was profiled, and TCRdb retains in-frame clones only, with some absent. The table lists millions of clones, roughly 93% of them singletons. The material sequenced was naive CD4+ T cells from PBMCs. The sample's subset: CD45RA+ positively selected. These receptors all stem from a man aged 18 to 29 in good health. Some clones in this sample may be carry-over from other donors' samples.

This clone was observed once. V and J are TRBV2 and TRBJ2-7; TRBD1 or TRBD2 may be the D gene (5 bases each). The CDR3 length is 14 residues. CDR1 is SNHLY and CDR2 is FYNNEI in the germline V gene. The V end lost 8 bases, the J end lost 3 bases, and 17 bases lay between the germline ends. CDR3 nucleotide sequence: TGTGCCAGCCGGGACGTCCTCAATAACTACGAGCAGTACTTC. Protein: CASRDVLNNYEQYF.

The chain is built from TRBV7-3 and TRBJ2-1; perhaps TRBD2 as D (5 bases). The CDR3 consists of 16 residues. V dropped 7 bases and J dropped 8 bases, with 24 bases sitting between them. Germline lookup yields CDR1 SGHTA and CDR2 FQGTGA. This CDR3 is CASTQTPRAGTDEQFF. The CDR3 nucleotides are TGTGCCAGCACCCAAACCCCGAGGGCCGGAACCGATGAGCAGTTCTTC.

V gene TRBV28 combines with J gene TRBJ1-6; D ambiguous. The CDR3 sequence is 12 residues long. V lost 2 bases and J lost 8, with 4 bases in between. CDR1 and CDR2 (germline): MDHEN, SYDVKM. Here the CDR3 reads CASSLVDSPLHF. The CDR3 region has the DNA TGTGCCAGCAGTTTAGTGGATTCACCCCTCCACTTT.

V gene TRBV29-1 combines with J gene TRBJ2-5; D unclear. This CDR3 has 11 residues. With 0 bases removed from V and 13 bases from J, the gap between germline ends came to 12 bases. CDR1 and CDR2 (germline): SQVTM, ANQGSEA. The CDR3 coding sequence is TGCAGCGTTGAAGATCCTCCCTTTTGGTACTTC. Translation gives CSVEDPPFWYF. The whole variable domain, remainder taken from reference TRBV29-1 and TRBJ2-5, is SAVISQKPSRDICQRGTSLTIQCQVDSQVTMMFWYRQQPGQSLTLIATANQGSEATYESGFVIDKFPISRPNLTFSTLTVSNMSPEDSSIYLCSVEDPPFWYFGPGTRLLVL.

The rearrangement links TRBV13 to TRBJ2-7; 11 bases match TRBD1. CDR1 is PRHDT, CDR2 FYEKMQ, per germline (reference sequence). This CDR3 is 18 amino acids long. J lost 5 bases, V lost 7 bases, and 19 bases had no gene match. CDR3 sequence reads: CASTSFHRTGGSGDEQYF. DNA of the CDR3: TGTGCCAGCACCAGCTTCCATCGGACAGGGGGCAGTGGCGACGAGCAGTACTTC.

This chain uses TRBV28 with TRBJ2-5, with D perhaps matching TRBD2 (5 bases). V lost 5 bases and J lost 13, with 17 bases in between. Germline V gene sequence: CDR1 MDHEN, CDR2 SYDVKM. The CDR3 has 12 residues. CDR3 nucleotide sequence: TGTGCCAGCAGTCCCTCGGACTGGGCAGGGTACTTC. Its translation: CASSPSDWAGYF.

The genes are TRBV6-5 and TRBJ2-5, with D possibly being TRBD2 (6 bases). The CDR3 consists of 13 residues. V dropped 5 bases and J dropped 10 bases, with 17 bases sitting between them. Germline lookup yields CDR1 MNHEY and CDR2 SVGAGI. CDR3 amino acids: CASSPQARGYQYF. DNA of the CDR3: TGTGCCAGCAGTCCCCAAGCACGGGGGTACCAGTACTTC.

The chain uses TRBV28 and TRBJ1-1; D unclear. The CDR3 spans 13 residues. Germline V gene sequence: CDR1 MDHEN, CDR2 SYDVKM. V lost 2 bases, J lost 7 bases, and 11 bases lay in between. The CDR3 loop is CASSLVMGNEAFF. In DNA, the CDR3 is TGTGCCAGCAGTTTAGTTATGGGAAATGAAGCTTTCTTT.

This sequence joins TRBV9 and TRBJ2-7; 9 nucleotides agree with TRBD1. V dropped 0 bases and J dropped 3; count of bases not matched to a gene: 4. Germline CDR1 is SGDLS and CDR2 is YYNGEE. The CDR3 covers 15 residues. The CDR3, as DNA: TGTGCCAGCAGCGTAGAGGGGACAGGGTTCTACGAGCAGTACTTC. It yields the protein CASSVEGTGFYEQYF. The entire variable domain, with the rest obtained from reference TRBV9 and TRBJ2-7, is as follows: DSGVTQTPKHLITATGQRVTLRCSPRSGDLSVYWYQQSLDQGLQFLIQYYNGEERAKGNILERFSAQQFPDLHSELNLSSLELGDSALYFCASSVEGTGFYEQYFGPGTRLTVT.

The J gene is TRBJ2-1, the V gene TRBV28; 7 nucleotides agree with TRBD1. CDR3 length equals 14 residues. The germline V gene encodes CDR1 MDHEN and CDR2 SYDVKM. V lost 6 bases, J lost 7 bases, and 9 bases stayed unmatched. DNA of the CDR3: TGTGCCAGCAGCGAAGGGGGCATCAGGAATGAGCAGTTCTTC. Translating it yields CASSEGGIRNEQFF.

The chain recombines TRBV11-2 with TRBJ2-7; D might be TRBD1 (6 bases). CDR3 size: 12 residues. The ends were cut back, 0 bases at V and 12 bases at J, with 12 bases in the middle. Germline V CDR1 and CDR2: SGHAT, FQNNGV. The DNA for the CDR3 is TGTGCCAGCAGCTTAGATGGGACACCGTCGTACTTC. Amino acids: CASSLDGTPSYF.

The V and J genes are TRBV28 and TRBJ2-7; 7 nucleotides agree with TRBD1. CDR3 length: 15 amino acids. The germline V gene has CDR1 MDHEN and CDR2 SYDVKM. Trimming took 7 bases from V and 7 from J; bases not matched to a gene: 16. DNA for the CDR3: TGTGCCAGCACTCCCCCCCGGGGCAGGGGGAATGAGCAGTACTTC. Protein: CASTPPRGRGNEQYF.

V gene TRBV6-6 combines with J gene TRBJ2-5, with D perhaps TRBD2 (6 bases). With 6 bases removed from V and 9 bases from J, the gap between germline ends came to 14 bases. The germline CDR1 and CDR2 sequences are MNHNY and SVGAGI (reference sequence). The CDR3 is 12 residues long. CDR3: CASRSGTSPQYF. As DNA, the CDR3 is TGTGCCAGCAGATCTGGGACTTCGCCCCAGTACTTC.

In DNA form, the CDR3 reads TGTGCCAGCAGCTCAAACGACGAGGGGATTGTTTATGAAAAACTGTTTTTT. Residues: CASSSNDEGIVYEKLFF. The chain uses TRBV7-3 and TRBJ1-4, with D possibly matching TRBD1 (5 bases). This CDR3 is built from 17 residues. Trimming left V 4 bases short and J 6 bases short, with 21 bases between. Germline V gene lookup returns CDR1 SGHTA and CDR2 FQGTGA.

This rearrangement joins TRBV11-3 to TRBJ1-2, with D maybe TRBD1 (6 bases). In germline, CDR1 is SGHNT, CDR2 YENEEA. The CDR3 consists of 16 residues. V lost 0 bases and J lost 4, with 15 bases in between. CDR3 sequence: CASSLDVGGRAYGYTF. Written as DNA, the CDR3 is TGTGCCAGCAGCTTAGATGTCGGGGGCAGAGCCTATGGCTACACCTTC.

The chain recombines TRBV28 with TRBJ2-7, with 8 bases fitting TRBD2. The germline gives CDR1 MDHEN, CDR2 SYDVKM. CDR3 length: 15 residues. The V segment lost 11 bases and the J segment 0 bases; nucleotides outside the gene matches: 12. CDR3 nucleotides: TGTGCCGGAAGTCGGGGGGGTTCCACCTCCTACGAGCAGTACTTC. Protein: CAGSRGGSTSYEQYF.

The gene calls are TRBV30 and TRBJ2-3; D may be TRBD2 (6 bases). CDR1 is GTSNPN and CDR2 is SVGIG in the germline V gene (reference sequence). The CDR3 runs 13 residues. V was pared by 2 bases and J by 5 bases, with 11 bases between. The CDR3 DNA is TGTGCCTGGAGTAGGATAGCGGTAGATACGCAGTATTTT. Its protein product is CAWSRIAVDTQYF.